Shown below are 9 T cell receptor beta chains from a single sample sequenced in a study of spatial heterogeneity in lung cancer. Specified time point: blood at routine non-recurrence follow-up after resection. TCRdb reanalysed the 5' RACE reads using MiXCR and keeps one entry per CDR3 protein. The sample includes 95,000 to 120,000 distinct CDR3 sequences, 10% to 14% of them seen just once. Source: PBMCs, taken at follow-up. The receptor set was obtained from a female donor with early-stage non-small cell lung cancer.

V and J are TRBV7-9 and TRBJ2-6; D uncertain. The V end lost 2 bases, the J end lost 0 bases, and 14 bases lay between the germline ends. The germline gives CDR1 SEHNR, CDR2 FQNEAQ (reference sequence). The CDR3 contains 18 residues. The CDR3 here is CASSLLLRPFSGANVLTF. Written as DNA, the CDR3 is TGTGCCAGCAGCTTATTACTACGGCCGTTCTCTGGGGCCAACGTCCTGACTTTC.

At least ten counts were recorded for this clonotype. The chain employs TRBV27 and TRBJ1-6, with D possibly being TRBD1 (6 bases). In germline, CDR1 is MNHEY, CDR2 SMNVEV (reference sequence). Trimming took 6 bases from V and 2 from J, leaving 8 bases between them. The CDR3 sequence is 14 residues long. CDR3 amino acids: CASRQGPYNSPLHF. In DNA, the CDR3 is TGTGCCAGCAGACAGGGCCCCTATAATTCACCCCTCCACTTT.

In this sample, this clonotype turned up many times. CDR3 region: CASQWRGNQPQHF. CDR3 nucleotides: TGTGCGTCACAGTGGCGAGGCAATCAGCCCCAGCATTTT. The chain links TRBV28 to TRBJ1-5; D is ambiguous. Germline-derived CDR1 and CDR2 are MDHEN and SYDVKM. The CDR3 loop spans 13 amino acids.

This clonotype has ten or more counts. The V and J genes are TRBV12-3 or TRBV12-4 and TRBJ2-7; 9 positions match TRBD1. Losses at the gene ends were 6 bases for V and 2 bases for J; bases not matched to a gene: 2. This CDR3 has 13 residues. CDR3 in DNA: TGTGCCAGCAGGACAGGGGGTGCCTACGAGCAGTACTTC. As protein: CASRTGGAYEQYF.

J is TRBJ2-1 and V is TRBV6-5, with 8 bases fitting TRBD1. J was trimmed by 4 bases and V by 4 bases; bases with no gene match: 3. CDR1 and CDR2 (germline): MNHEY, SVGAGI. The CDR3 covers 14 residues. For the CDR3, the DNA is TGTGCCAGCAGTTCGGGACAGGCTTACAATGAGCAGTTCTTC. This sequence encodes CASSSGQAYNEQFF.

As DNA, the CDR3 is TGTGCCAGCAAGAGTTCAACCCCTGTCACAGATACGCAGTATTTT. It is translated as CASKSSTPVTDTQYF. V and J are TRBV6-2 or TRBV6-3 and TRBJ2-3, with D unclear. The CDR3 covers 15 residues. V shed 7 bases and J shed 2 bases, with 16 bases lying between them. Germline CDR1 is MNHEY and CDR2 is SVGEGT.

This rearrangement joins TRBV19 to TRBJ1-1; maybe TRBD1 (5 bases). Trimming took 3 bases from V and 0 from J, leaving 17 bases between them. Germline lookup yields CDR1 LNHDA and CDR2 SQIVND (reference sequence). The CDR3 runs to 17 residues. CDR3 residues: CASSISPGMELNTEAFF. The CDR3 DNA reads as TGTGCCAGTAGTATCTCCCCAGGGATGGAATTGAACACTGAAGCTTTCTTT.

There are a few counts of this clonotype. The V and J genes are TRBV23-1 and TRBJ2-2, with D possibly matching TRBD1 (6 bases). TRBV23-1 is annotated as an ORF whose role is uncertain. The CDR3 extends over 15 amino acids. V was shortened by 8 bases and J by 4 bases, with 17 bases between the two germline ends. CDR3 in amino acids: CASGTWTDRTGELFF. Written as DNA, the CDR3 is TGCGCCAGCGGAACTTGGACAGACCGCACCGGGGAGCTGTTTTTT.

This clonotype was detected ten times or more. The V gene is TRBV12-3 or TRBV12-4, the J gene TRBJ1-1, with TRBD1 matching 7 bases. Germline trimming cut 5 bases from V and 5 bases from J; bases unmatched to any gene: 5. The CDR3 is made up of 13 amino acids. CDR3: CASSRRQGTEAFF. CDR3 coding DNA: TGTGCCAGCAGTAGACGACAGGGAACTGAAGCTTTCTTT.